This T cell receptor (beta chain) was documented in a study of shared clonotypes between healthy human individuals. CD45RO-negative, CCR7-selected cells formed the naive CD8 fraction, which excluded terminally differentiated effector memory CD45RA+ cells. Note on this clone: What it recognizes is unknown.

The repertoire was sequenced with immunoSEQ multiplex PCR; TCRdb's copy has only in-frame clones and lacks some. Here the sample spans 630,000 or so clones, 98% being singletons. Regarding the study as a whole: On the whole, naive subsets had larger estimated richness than memory subsets had.

The CDR3 spans 13 residues. V shed 7 bases and J shed 3 bases, with 13 bases lying between them. Per the germline V gene, CDR1 is SEHNR and CDR2 is FQNEAQ (reference sequence). The V and J genes are TRBV7-9 and TRBJ2-7; perhaps TRBD2 as D (6 bases). Material: naive CD8+ T cells sorted from blood. The TCR comes from a man aged 30 to 39 in good health. CDR3 in amino acids: CASTNGSNYEQYF. The CDR3 DNA is TGTGCCAGCACCAACGGGAGTAACTACGAGCAGTACTTC.